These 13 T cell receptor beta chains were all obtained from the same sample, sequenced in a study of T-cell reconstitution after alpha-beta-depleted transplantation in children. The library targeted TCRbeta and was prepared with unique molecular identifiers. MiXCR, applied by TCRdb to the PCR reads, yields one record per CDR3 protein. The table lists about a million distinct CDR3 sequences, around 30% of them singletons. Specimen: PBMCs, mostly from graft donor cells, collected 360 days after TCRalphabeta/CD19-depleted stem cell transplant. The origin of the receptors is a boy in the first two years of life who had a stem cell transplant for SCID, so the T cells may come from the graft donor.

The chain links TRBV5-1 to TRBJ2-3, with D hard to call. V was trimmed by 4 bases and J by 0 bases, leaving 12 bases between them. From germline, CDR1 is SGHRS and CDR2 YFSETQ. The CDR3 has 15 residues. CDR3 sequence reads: CASSPQRPSTDTQYF. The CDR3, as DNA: TGCGCCAGCAGCCCACAGCGTCCTAGCACAGATACGCAGTATTTT.

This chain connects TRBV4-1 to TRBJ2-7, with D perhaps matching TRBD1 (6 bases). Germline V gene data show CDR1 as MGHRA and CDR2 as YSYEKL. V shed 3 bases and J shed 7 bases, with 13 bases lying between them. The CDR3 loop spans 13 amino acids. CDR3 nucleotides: TGCGCCAGCAGCCACCCGGACAGTTGGGAGCAGTACTTC. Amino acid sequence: CASSHPDSWEQYF.

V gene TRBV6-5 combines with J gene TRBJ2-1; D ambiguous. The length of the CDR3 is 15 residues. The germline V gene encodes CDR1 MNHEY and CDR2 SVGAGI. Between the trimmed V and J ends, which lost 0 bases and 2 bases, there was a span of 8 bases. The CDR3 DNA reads TGTGCCAGCAGTTACTCAGGGCGCACCTACAATGAGCAGTTCTTC. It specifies CASSYSGRTYNEQFF.

CDR3 loop: CASSLNTGEQPQHF. The DNA for the CDR3 is TGTGCCAGCAGCCTCAATACAGGGGAACAGCCCCAGCATTTT. V usage is TRBV6-2 or TRBV6-3 and J usage is TRBJ1-5; TRBD1 matches 7 bases. This CDR3 contains 14 residues. Germline CDR1 and CDR2: MNHEY and SVGEGT. The V segment lost 6 bases and the J segment 7 bases; nucleotides outside the gene matches: 9.

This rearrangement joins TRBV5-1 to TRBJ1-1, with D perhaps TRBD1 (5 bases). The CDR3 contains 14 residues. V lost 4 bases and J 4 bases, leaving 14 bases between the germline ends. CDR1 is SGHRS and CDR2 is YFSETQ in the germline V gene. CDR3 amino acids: CASSQTALVTEAFF. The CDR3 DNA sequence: TGCGCCAGCAGCCAGACAGCTTTGGTCACTGAAGCTTTCTTT. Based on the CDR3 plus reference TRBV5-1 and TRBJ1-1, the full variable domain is KAGVTQTPRYLIKTRGQQVTLSCSPISGHRSVSWYQQTPGQGLQFLFEYFSETQRNKGNFPGRFSGRQFSNSRSEMNVSTLELGDSALYLCASSQTALVTEAFFGQGTRLTVV.

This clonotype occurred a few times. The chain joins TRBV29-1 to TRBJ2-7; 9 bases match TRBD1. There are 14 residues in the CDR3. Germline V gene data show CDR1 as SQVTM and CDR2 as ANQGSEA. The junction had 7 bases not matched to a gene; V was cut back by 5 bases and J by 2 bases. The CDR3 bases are TGCAGCGTTCACACCGGGACAGGGACCTACGAGCAGTACTTC. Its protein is CSVHTGTGTYEQYF.

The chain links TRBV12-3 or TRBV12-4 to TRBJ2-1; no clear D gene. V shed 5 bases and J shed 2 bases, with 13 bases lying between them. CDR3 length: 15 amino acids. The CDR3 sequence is CASSLRRNPYNEQFF. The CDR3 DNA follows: TGTGCCAGCAGTCTGAGGCGAAATCCCTACAATGAGCAGTTCTTC.

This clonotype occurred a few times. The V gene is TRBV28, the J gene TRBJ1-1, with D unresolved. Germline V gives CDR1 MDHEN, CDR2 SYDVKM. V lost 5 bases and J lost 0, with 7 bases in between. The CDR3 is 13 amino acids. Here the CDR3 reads CASSTDLNTEAFF. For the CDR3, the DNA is TGTGCCAGCAGTACAGATCTGAACACTGAAGCTTTCTTT.

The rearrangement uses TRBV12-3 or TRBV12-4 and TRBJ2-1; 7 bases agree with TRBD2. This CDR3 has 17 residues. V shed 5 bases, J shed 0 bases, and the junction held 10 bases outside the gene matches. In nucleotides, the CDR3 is TGTGCCAGCAGTCCCCGTGGCGGGGGAAGCTCCTACAATGAGCAGTTCTTC. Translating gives CASSPRGGGSSYNEQFF.

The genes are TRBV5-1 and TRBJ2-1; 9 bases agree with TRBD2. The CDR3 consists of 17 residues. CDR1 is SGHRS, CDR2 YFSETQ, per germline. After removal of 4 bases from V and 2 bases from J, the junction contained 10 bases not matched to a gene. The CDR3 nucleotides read TGCGCCAGCAGCCGGGTCCTCGCGGGGGGGCCCTACAATGAGCAGTTCTTC. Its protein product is CASSRVLAGGPYNEQFF.

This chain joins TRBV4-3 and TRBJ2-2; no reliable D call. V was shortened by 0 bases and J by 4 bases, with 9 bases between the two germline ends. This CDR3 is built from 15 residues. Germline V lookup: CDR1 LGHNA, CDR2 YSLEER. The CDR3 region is CASSQDSLLTGELFF. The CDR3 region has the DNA TGCGCCAGCAGCCAAGATTCACTGCTCACCGGGGAGCTGTTTTTT.

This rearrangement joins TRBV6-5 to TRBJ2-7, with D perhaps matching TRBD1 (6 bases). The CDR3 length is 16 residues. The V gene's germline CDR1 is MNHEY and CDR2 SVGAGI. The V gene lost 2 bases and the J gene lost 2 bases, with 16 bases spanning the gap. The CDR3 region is CASSYGATGSPYEQYF. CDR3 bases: TGTGCCAGCAGTTACGGGGCTACAGGGAGCCCCTACGAGCAGTACTTC.

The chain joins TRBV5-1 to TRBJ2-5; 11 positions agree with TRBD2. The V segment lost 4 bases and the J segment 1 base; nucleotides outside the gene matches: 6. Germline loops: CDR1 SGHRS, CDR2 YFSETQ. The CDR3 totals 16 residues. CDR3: CASSPSTSGVQETQYF. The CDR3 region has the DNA TGCGCCAGCAGCCCTTCGACTAGCGGGGTCCAAGAGACCCAGTACTTC. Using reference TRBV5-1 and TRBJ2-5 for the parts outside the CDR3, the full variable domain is KAGVTQTPRYLIKTRGQQVTLSCSPISGHRSVSWYQQTPGQGLQFLFEYFSETQRNKGNFPGRFSGRQFSNSRSEMNVSTLELGDSALYLCASSPSTSGVQETQYFGPGTRLLVL.